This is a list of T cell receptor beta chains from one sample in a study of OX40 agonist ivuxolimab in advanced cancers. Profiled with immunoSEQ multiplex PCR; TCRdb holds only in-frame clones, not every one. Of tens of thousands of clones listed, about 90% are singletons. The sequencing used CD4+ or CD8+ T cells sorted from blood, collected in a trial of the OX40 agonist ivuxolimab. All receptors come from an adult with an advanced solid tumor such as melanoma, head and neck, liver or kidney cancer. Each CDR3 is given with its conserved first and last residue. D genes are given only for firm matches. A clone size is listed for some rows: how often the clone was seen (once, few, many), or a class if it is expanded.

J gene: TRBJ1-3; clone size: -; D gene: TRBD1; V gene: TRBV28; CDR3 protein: CASSTRDRAGNTIYF; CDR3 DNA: TGTGCCAGCAGTACCCGGGACAGGGCTGGAAACACCATATATTTT
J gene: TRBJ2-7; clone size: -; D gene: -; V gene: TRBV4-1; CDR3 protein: CASSQYKDGSSGYEQYF; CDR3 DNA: TGCGCCAGCAGCCAATACAAGGACGGCTCAAGTGGCTACGAGCAGTACTTC
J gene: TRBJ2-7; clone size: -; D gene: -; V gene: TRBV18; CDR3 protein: CASSPDRSGSREDF; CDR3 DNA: TGTGCCAGCTCACCCGACAGGAGCGGCTCCCGGGAGGACTTC
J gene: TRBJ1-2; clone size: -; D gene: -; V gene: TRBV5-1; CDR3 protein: CASSSDNYGYTF; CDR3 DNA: TGCGCCAGCAGCTCAGATAACTATGGCTACACCTTC
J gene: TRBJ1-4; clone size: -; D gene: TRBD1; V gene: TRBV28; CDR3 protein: CASREDRGLNEKLFF; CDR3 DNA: TGTGCCAGCAGGGAAGACAGGGGGCTTAATGAAAAACTGTTTTTT
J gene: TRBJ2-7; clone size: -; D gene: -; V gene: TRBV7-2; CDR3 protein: CASSSVDGPYEQYF; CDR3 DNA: TGTGCCAGCAGCTCTGTGGACGGGCCCTACGAGCAGTACTTC
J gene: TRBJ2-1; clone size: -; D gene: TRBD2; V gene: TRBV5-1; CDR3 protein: CASSLGLADYNEQFF; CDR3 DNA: TGCGCCAGCAGCTTGGGACTAGCGGACTACAATGAGCAGTTCTTC
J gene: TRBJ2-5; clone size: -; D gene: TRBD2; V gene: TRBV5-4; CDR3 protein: CASRTAGTTQETQYF; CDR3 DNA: TGTGCCAGCAGGACTGCCGGGACTACACAAGAGACCCAGTACTTC
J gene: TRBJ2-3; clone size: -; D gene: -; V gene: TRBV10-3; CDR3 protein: CASVAGSTDTQYF; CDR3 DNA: TGTGCCTCCGTCGCGGGCAGCACAGATACGCAGTATTTT
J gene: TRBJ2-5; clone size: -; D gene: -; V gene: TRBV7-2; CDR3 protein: CASSLVGAVETQYF; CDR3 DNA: TGTGCCAGCAGCTTAGTTGGGGCAGTTGAGACCCAGTACTTC
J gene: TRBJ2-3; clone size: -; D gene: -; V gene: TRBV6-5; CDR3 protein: CASSYSSGRDTQYF; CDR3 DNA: TGTGCCAGCAGTTACTCCTCAGGGCGGGATACGCAGTATTTT
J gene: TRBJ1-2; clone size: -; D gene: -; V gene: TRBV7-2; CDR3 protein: CASSLRSVGQSYGYTF; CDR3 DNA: TGTGCCAGCAGCTTAAGAAGTGTAGGACAGTCTTATGGCTACACCTTC
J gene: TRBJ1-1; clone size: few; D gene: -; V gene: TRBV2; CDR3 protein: CASSGQGFLGGTEAFF; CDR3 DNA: TGTGCCAGCAGTGGGCAGGGTTTTCTCGGAGGCACTGAAGCTTTCTTT
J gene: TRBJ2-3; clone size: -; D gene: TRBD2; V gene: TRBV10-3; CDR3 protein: CAISPLAGGPDTQYF; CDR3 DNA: TGTGCCATCAGCCCCCTAGCGGGAGGGCCAGATACGCAGTATTTT
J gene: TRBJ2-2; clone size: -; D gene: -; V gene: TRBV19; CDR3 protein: CASSVVPRDGELFF; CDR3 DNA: TGTGCCAGCTCCGTAGTACCCAGGGACGGGGAGCTGTTTTTT
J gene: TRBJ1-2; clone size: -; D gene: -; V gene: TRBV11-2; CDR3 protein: CASSSPRHRDGYTF; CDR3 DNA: TGTGCCAGCAGCTCTCCTAGGCATCGGGATGGCTACACCTTC
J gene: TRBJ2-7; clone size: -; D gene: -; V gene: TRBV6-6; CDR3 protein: CASSYVPSSYEQYF; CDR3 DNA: TGTGCCAGCAGTTACGTCCCGAGCTCCTACGAGCAGTACTTC
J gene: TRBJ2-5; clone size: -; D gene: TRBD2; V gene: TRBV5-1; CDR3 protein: CASSLDSAGGATQYF; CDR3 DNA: TGCGCCAGCAGCTTGGATTCAGCGGGAGGGGCGACCCAGTACTTC
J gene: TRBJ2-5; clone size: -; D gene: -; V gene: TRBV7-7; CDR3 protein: CASSPLGGRETQYF; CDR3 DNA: TGTGCTAGCAGTCCCTTGGGAGGTCGTGAGACCCAGTACTTC
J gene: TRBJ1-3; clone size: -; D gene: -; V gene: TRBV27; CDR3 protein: CASSLGQRSPTGNTIYF; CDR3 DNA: TGTGCCAGCAGTTTAGGACAGAGGAGCCCGACAGGAAACACCATATATTTT
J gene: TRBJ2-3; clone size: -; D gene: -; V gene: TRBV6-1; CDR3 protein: CASSPAGGGDTQYF; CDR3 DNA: TGTGCCAGCAGTCCCGCAGGGGGGGGCGATACGCAGTATTTT
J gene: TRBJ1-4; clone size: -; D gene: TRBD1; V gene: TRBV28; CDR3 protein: CASSLTGGGEKLFF; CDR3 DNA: TGTGCCAGCAGTCTTACAGGGGGTGGTGAAAAACTGTTTTTT
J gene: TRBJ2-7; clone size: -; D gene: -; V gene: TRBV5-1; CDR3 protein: CASSSRGGDSYEQYF; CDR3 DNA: TGCGCCAGCAGTTCCCGAGGCGGGGACTCCTACGAGCAGTACTTC
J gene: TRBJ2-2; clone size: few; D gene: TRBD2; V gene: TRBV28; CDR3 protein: CASIQRLASHTGELFF; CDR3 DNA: TGTGCCAGCATTCAAAGACTAGCGTCCCACACCGGGGAGCTGTTTTTT
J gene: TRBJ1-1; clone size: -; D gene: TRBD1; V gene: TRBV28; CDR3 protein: CASSSTGGKTEAFF; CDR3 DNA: TGTGCCAGCAGTTCGACAGGGGGCAAGACTGAAGCTTTCTTT
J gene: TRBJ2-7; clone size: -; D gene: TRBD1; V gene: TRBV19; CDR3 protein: CASSTRQGAYEQYF; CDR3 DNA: TGTGCCAGTAGTACTCGACAGGGAGCCTACGAGCAGTACTTC
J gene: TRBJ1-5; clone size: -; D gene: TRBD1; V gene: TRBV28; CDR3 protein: CASTESRDRNQPQHF; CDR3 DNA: TGTGCCAGCACCGAGTCCCGGGACAGGAATCAGCCCCAGCATTTT
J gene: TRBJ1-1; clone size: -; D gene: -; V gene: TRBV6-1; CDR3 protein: CASSEKGMGTEAFF; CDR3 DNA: TGTGCCAGCAGTGAAAAGGGGATGGGGACTGAAGCTTTCTTT
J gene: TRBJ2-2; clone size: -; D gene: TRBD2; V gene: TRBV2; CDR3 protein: CARGGREGELFF; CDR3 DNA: TGTGCCAGGGGCGGGAGAGAAGGGGAGCTGTTTTTT
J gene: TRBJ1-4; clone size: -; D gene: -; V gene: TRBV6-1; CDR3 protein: CASSEAHIQGLGEKLFF; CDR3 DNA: TGTGCCAGCAGTGAAGCGCACATTCAAGGGCTCGGTGAAAAACTGTTTTTT
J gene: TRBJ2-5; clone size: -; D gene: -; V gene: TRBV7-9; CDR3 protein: CASSRAWNSKETQYF; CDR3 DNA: TGTGCCAGCAGCCGGGCCTGGAACAGCAAAGAGACCCAGTACTTC
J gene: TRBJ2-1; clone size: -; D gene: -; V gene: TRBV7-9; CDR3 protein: CASSDAQLSYNEQFF; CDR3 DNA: TGTGCCAGCAGCGACGCTCAGCTCTCCTACAATGAGCAGTTCTTC
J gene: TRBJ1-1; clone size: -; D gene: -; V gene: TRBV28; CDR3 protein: CASSLTGPREAFF; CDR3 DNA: TGTGCCAGCAGTTTAACAGGGCCTAGGGAAGCTTTCTTT
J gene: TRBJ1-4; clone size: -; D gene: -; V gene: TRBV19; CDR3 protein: CASSGAGIDTPRGEKLFF; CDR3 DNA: TGTGCCAGTAGTGGGGCCGGGATCGACACCCCAAGAGGCGAAAAACTGTTTTTT
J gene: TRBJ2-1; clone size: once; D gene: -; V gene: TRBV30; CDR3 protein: CAWSELRVSYNEQFF; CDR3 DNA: TGTGCCTGGAGCGAACTAAGGGTGTCCTACAATGAGCAGTTCTTC
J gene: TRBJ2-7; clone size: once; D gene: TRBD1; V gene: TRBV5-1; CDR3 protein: CASSRTGGPYEQYF; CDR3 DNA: TGCGCCAGCAGTCGGACAGGGGGTCCGTACGAGCAGTACTTC
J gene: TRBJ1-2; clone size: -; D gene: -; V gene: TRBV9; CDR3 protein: CASSSWVGARGEGYTF; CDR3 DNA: TGTGCCAGCAGCTCTTGGGTGGGAGCCCGGGGGGAGGGCTACACCTTC
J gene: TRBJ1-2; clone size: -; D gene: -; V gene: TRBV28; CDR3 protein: CASSRARLANYGYTF; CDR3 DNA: TGTGCCAGCAGTAGGGCCCGCCTAGCTAACTATGGCTACACCTTC
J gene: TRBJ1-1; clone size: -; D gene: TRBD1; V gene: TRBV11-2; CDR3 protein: CASSLGDRMNTEAFF; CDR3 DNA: TGTGCCAGCAGCTTAGGGGACAGAATGAACACTGAAGCTTTCTTT
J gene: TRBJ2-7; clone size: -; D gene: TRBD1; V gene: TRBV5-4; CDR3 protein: CASSLGDRVYEQYF; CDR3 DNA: TGTGCCAGCAGCTTAGGGGACAGGGTCTACGAGCAGTACTTC
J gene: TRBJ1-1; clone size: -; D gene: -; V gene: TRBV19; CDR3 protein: CASSIGAANTEAFF; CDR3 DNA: TGTGCCAGTAGTATCGGGGCCGCGAACACTGAAGCTTTCTTT
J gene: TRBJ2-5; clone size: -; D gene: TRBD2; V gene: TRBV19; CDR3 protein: CASSIRAGGRYHFQETQYF; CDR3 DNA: TGTGCCAGTAGTATCCGAGCGGGAGGGCGTTACCACTTCCAAGAGACCCAGTACTTC
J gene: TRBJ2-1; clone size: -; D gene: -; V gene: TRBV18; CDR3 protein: CASSPVLFNEQFF; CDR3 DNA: TGTGCCAGCTCACCGGTACTATTTAATGAGCAGTTCTTC
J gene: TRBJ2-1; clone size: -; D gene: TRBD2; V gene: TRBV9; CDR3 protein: CASSVALADMWNEQFF; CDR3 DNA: TGTGCCAGCAGCGTAGCCCTAGCGGACATGTGGAATGAGCAGTTCTTC
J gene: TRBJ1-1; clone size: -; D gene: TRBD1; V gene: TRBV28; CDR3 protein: CASRATPGTGGHTEAFF; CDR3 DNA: TGTGCCAGCAGGGCAACACCCGGGACAGGGGGCCACACTGAAGCTTTCTTT
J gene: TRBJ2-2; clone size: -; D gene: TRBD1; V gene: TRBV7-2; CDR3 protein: CASFLGQGAGELFF; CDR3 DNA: TGTGCCAGCTTCCTGGGACAGGGAGCCGGGGAGCTGTTTTTT
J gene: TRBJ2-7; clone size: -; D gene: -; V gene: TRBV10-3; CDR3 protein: CAISDYRTSLYEQYF; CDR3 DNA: TGTGCCATCAGTGACTACCGCACTAGTCTCTACGAGCAGTACTTC
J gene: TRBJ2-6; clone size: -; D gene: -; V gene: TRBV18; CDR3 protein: CASSPTSRVPLNVLTF; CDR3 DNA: TGTGCCAGCTCACCCACGAGTAGGGTGCCCCTAAACGTCCTGACTTTC
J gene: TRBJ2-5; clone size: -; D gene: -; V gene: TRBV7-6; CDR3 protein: CASSLDPGLQETQYF; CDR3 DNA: TGTGCCAGCAGCTTAGATCCCGGGCTCCAAGAGACCCAGTACTTC